This T cell receptor (beta chain) originates from a study of blood T cell repertoires in COVID-19. Turning to the study itself: Specimens from acute and convalescent COVID-19 originated in the United States, Italy and Spain. T cells, B-cell-depleted T cells, or PBMCs provided the cDNA or gDNA that served as material.

Per the original data handling: It was from reference gene primer amplification that nucleated cell counts were estimated. The assay was immunoSEQ multiplex PCR, and TCRdb's table has in-frame clones only and misses some. V and J calls plus clone size are reproduced from that table; the DNA served to infer D and trimming. The sample shows roughly 230,000 clones, roughly 90% of them seen only once. It was during active infection that Seattle patients were enrolled and then longitudinally followed. Trimming left V 0 bases short and J 7 bases short, with 16 bases between. This CDR3 contains 15 residues. CDR1 is SGHNT and CDR2 is YYREEE in the germline V gene (reference sequence).

The sequence was collected from a woman between 55 and 75 years old with COVID-19, enrolled during active disease. V and J are TRBV5-4 and TRBJ2-5; maybe TRBD1 (5 bases). The material sequenced was peripheral blood. The CDR3 sequence is CASSLALDSVGTQYF. In DNA form, the CDR3 reads TGTGCCAGCAGCTTGGCCCTAGACAGCGTCGGGACCCAGTACTTC. The complete variable domain, with remaining parts taken from reference TRBV5-4 and TRBJ2-5, reads ETGVTQSPTHLIKTRGQQVTLRCSSQSGHNTVSWYQQALGQGPQFIFQYYREEENGRGNFPPRFSGLQFPNYSSELNVNALELDDSALYLCASSLALDSVGTQYFGPGTRLLVL.